Each of the 8 T cell receptor beta chains below was sequenced from the same sample in a study of blood T cell repertoires in COVID-19. Sequencing used immunoSEQ multiplex PCR; TCRdb keeps in-frame clones, though not all of them. Found here are approximately 280,000 clones, over 75% of them singletons; the top ten hold around an eighth. Sequencing was done on a sample of peripheral blood. The receptor source for this set is a woman aged 55 to 70 with acute or convalescent COVID-19.

V is TRBV5-6 and J is TRBJ2-7; possibly TRBD2 for D (6 bases). Germline CDR1 is SGHDT and CDR2 is YYEEEE. The CDR3 is 14 residues long. Trimming took 0 bases from V and 2 from J, leaving 9 bases between them. DNA for the CDR3: TGTGCCAGCAGCTTGGGGCCGGGGGCCTACGAGCAGTACTTC. It translates to CASSLGPGAYEQYF.

The genes are TRBV5-1 and TRBJ1-3; 7 positions match TRBD1. CDR1 and CDR2 from the germline V gene are SGHRS and YFSETQ. There are 14 residues in the CDR3. V lost 4 bases to trimming and J lost 2 bases; unmatched junction nucleotides: 3. As DNA, the CDR3 is TGCGCCAGCAGCACGACAGGGACTGGAAACACCATATATTTT. Protein product: CASSTTGTGNTIYF. The full variable domain, in which reference TRBV5-1 and TRBJ1-3 provide the parts outside the CDR3, is KAGVTQTPRYLIKTRGQQVTLSCSPISGHRSVSWYQQTPGQGLQFLFEYFSETQRNKGNFPGRFSGRQFSNSRSEMNVSTLELGDSALYLCASSTTGTGNTIYFGEGSWLTVV.

The gene calls are TRBV27 and TRBJ1-5; D may be TRBD1 (6 bases). The length of the CDR3 is 17 residues. V gave up 0 bases and J gave up 10 bases, with 22 bases separating them. Per the germline V gene, CDR1 is MNHEY and CDR2 is SMNVEV (reference sequence). CDR3 in amino acids: CASSLSGLTGRGIPQHF. The CDR3 nucleotides are TGTGCCAGCAGTTTATCCGGTTTAACAGGGCGAGGCATACCCCAGCATTTT.

The rearrangement joins TRBV2 to TRBJ2-7; 9 positions match TRBD1. The CDR3 loop spans 15 amino acids. Looked up from germline, CDR1 is SNHLY and CDR2 is FYNNEI. J gave up 3 bases and V 4 bases, and 7 bases lay outside the gene matches. CDR3 protein: CASSVAGQGIYEQYF. The CDR3 nucleotides read TGTGCCAGCAGTGTTGCGGGACAGGGAATCTACGAGCAGTACTTC.

The chain carries TRBV28 and TRBJ2-1; the D gene is possibly TRBD1 (6 bases). With 6 bases removed from V and 10 bases from J, the gap between germline ends came to 16 bases. The CDR3 loop spans 13 amino acids. CDR1 is MDHEN and CDR2 is SYDVKM in the germline V gene. The CDR3: CASSQGTRPEQFF. In DNA form, the CDR3 reads TGTGCCAGCAGCCAGGGGACCCGCCCGGAGCAGTTCTTC.

J is TRBJ1-2 and V is TRBV28, with D possibly matching TRBD1 (5 bases). The germline V gene encodes CDR1 MDHEN and CDR2 SYDVKM. There are 15 residues in the CDR3. The V end lost 8 bases, the J end lost 6 bases, and 22 bases lay between the germline ends. CDR3 in DNA: TGTGCCAGCCACAATCCGGCGGGGCTAGTCAATGGCTACACCTTC. This translates into CASHNPAGLVNGYTF.

The CDR3 sequence: CASSQDNMVGATGANVLTF. The CDR3 region has the DNA TGTGCCAGCAGCCAAGATAACATGGTAGGGGCAACTGGGGCCAACGTCCTGACTTTC. The chain links TRBV14 to TRBJ2-6; D is possibly TRBD1 (5 bases). Germline assignment: CDR1 SGHDN and CDR2 FVKESK. There are 19 residues in the CDR3. Trimming cost V 0 bases and J 2 bases, with 17 bases left between them. The full variable domain, with the rest looked up from reference TRBV14 and TRBJ2-6, is EAGVTQFPSHSVIEKGQTVTLRCDPISGHDNLYWYRRVMGKEIKFLLHFVKESKQDESGMPNNRFLAERTGGTYSTLKVQPAELEDSGVYFCASSQDNMVGATGANVLTFGAGSRLTVL.

Here the CDR3 reads CASSPGLAGEIDTQYF. CDR3 coding DNA: TGTGCCAGCAGTCCTGGACTAGCGGGAGAAATAGATACGCAGTATTTT. The genes are TRBV28 and TRBJ2-3, with 13 bases identical to TRBD2. This CDR3 region has 16 residues. Germline V CDR1 and CDR2: MDHEN, SYDVKM. Trimming at V came to 5 bases and at J to 5 bases, leaving 7 bases not matched to a gene.